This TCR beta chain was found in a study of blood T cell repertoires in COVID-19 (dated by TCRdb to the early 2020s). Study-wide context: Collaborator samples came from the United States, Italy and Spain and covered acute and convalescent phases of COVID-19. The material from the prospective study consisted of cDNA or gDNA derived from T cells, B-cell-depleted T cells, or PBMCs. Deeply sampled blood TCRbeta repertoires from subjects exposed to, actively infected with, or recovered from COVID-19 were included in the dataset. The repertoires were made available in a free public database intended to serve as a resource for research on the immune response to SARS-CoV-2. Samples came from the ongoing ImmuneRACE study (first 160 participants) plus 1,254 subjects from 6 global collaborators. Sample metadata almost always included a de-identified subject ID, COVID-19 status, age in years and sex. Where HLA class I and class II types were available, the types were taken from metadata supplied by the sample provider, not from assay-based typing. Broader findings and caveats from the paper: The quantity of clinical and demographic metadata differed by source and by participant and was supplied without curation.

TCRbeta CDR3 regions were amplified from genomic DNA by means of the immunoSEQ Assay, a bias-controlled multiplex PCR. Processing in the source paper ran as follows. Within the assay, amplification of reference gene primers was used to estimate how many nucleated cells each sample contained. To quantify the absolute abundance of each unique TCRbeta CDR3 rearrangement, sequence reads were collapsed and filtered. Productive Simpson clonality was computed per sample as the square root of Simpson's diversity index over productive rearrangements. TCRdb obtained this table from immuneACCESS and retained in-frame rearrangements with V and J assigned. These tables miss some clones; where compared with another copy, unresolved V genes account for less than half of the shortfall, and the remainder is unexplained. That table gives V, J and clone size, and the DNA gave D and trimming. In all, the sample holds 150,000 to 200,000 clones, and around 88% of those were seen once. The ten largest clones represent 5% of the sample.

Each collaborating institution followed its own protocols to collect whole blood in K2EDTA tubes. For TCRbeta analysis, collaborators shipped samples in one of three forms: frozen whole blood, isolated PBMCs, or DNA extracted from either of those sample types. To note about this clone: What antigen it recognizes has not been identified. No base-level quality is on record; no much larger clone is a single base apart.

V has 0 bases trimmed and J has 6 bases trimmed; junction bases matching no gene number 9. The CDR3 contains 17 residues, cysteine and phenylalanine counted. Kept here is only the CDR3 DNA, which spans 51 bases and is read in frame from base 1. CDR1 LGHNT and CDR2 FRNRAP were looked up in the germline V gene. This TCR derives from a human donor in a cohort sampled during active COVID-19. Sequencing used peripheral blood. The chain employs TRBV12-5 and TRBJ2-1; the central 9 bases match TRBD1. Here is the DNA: TGTGCTAGTGGTTTGGTACTGGGGACAGGGTTTTCCAATGAGCAGTTCTTC. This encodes CASGLVLGTGFSNEQFF.